This T cell receptor beta chain is from a study of blood T cell repertoires in COVID-19. Study background: Sites in the United States, Italy and Spain provided acute and convalescent COVID-19 samples. PBMCs, B-cell-depleted T cells, or T cells were the source of the cDNA or gDNA that made up the material.

In the original workflow: Amplification of reference gene primers provided the estimated nucleated cell counts. Only in-frame clones appear in the TCRdb table, and some are missing; sequencing was by immunoSEQ multiplex PCR. D and trimming come from the DNA, and the V and J calls and clone size come from that table. The profile covers roughly 380,000 clones, with 88% appearing a single time and 1% taken by the ten largest. The CDR3 totals 15 residues. V lost 7 bases and J lost 0, with 13 bases in between. Germline V CDR1 and CDR2: MNHEY, SMNVEV (reference sequence). Sequenced input: PBMCs or T cells enriched from blood (not recorded which). The rearrangement uses TRBV27 and TRBJ1-5, with a tentative D call TRBD1 (6 bases). The clonotype originates from a woman younger than 45 who had been exposed to COVID-19. The CDR3 loop reads CASTSTGNSNQPQHF. The CDR3 bases are TGTGCCAGCACTTCGACAGGCAATAGCAATCAGCCCCAGCATTTT.